Listed below are T cell receptor beta chains from one sample, sequenced in a study of blood T cell repertoires in COVID-19. The method was immunoSEQ multiplex PCR; TCRdb's version includes in-frame clones alone and lacks a portion of them. The profile shows 200,000 to 300,000 clones, around 86% of them singletons. The sequenced sample was peripheral blood. These receptors were taken from a woman aged 55-70 years with active or convalescent COVID-19. CDR3s include the opening cysteine and the closing phenylalanine or tryptophan. The D gene is left open where the match is weak. Only part of the rows carry a size: once, few, many, or a class if the clone is expanded.

d_gene	v_gene	j_gene	len	abundance	CDR3nt	CDR3aa
-	TRBV5-4	TRBJ2-3	15	-	TGTGCCAGCAGCTTAGGGGGGGGGAAGACAGATACGCAGTATTTT	CASSLGGGKTDTQYF
-	TRBV2	TRBJ2-3	13	-	TGTGCCAGCGGGACTTTCAGCACAGATACGCAGTATTTT	CASGTFSTDTQYF
-	TRBV28	TRBJ2-5	13	-	TGTGCCAGCAGTCGAGCGGTCGAAGAGACCCAGTACTTC	CASSRAVEETQYF
TRBD2	TRBV11-2	TRBJ2-3	16	few	TGTGCCAGCAGCTTAAGCACTAGCGGGGGGCAGGATACGCAGTATTTT	CASSLSTSGGQDTQYF
-	TRBV30	TRBJ1-1	12	many	TGTGCCTGGAGTAGAGACATGGGCAAAGCTTTCTTT	CAWSRDMGKAFF
TRBD1	TRBV30	TRBJ1-2	15	-	TGTGCCTGGTCCGGGACAGGGCTAAGATCCTATGGCTACACCTTC	CAWSGTGLRSYGYTF
-	TRBV11-2	TRBJ1-6	13	-	TGTGCCAGCAGCTATCCCGGGGATTCACCCCTCCACTTT	CASSYPGDSPLHF
-	TRBV29-1	TRBJ2-5	12	-	TGCAGCGGGGCAGGGGAAAGGGAGACCCAGTACTTC	CSGAGERETQYF
-	TRBV24-1	TRBJ1-4	17	-	TGTGCCACCAGTGATTTGCTCTCTCTAGTGACTAATGAAAAACTGTTTTTT	CATSDLLSLVTNEKLFF
-	TRBV9	TRBJ2-7	15	-	TGTGCCAGCAGCGAAACGGGACGGTGGGGGGACGAGCAGTACTTC	CASSETGRWGDEQYF
-	TRBV4-1	TRBJ1-1	15	-	TGCGCCAGCAGCCAAGATAGGCAGGGGAGCACTGAAGCTTTCTTT	CASSQDRQGSTEAFF
-	TRBV10-3	TRBJ1-6	17	few	TGTGCCATCAGTGGGACGGACGGGAGCTCCTATAATTCACCCCTCCACTTT	CAISGTDGSSYNSPLHF
TRBD1	TRBV7-2	TRBJ2-7	15	-	TGTGCCAGCAGCGCCCAAGGGACAGGGAAGGCCGAGCAGTACTTC	CASSAQGTGKAEQYF
TRBD2	TRBV3-1/TRBV3-2	TRBJ2-7	15	-	TGTGCCAGCAGCCCTTGGACTAGCGGGGGCTACGAGCAGTACTTC	CASSPWTSGGYEQYF
-	TRBV11-3	TRBJ2-3	14	-	TGTGCCAGCAGCTTAGATCGCGGCACAGATACGCAGTATTTT	CASSLDRGTDTQYF
-	TRBV29-1	TRBJ2-5	15	-	TGCAGCGTAGTACTGGGCCGTGGAGGTATGGAGACCCAGTACTTC	CSVVLGRGGMETQYF